Below are 27 T cell receptor beta chains sequenced from a single sample in a study of a mutant IDH1 vaccine in newly diagnosed glioma. The sample's time point: week 11, during vaccination. It was 300 ug of mutant IDH1 20-mer peptide that made up each vaccine dose, given with topical imiquimod. TCRdb's copy holds only in-frame clones and misses some; the assay was immunoSEQ multiplex PCR. The table shows over 95,000 clones, with roughly 90% occurring only once. No antigen is known for these receptors. The input for sequencing was PBMCs, taken from a glioma patient whose treatment included an IDH1 peptide vaccine. All receptors derive from a woman between 50 and 59 years old with glioma.

Here the CDR3 reads CASSGGEDEQFF. In DNA form, the CDR3 reads TGTGCCAGCAGTGGGGGCGAGGATGAGCAGTTCTTC. The chain has TRBV9 and TRBJ2-1; D is possibly TRBD1 (6 bases). Trimming removed 5 bases at V and 8 bases at J, with 11 bases between. The length of the CDR3 is 12 residues. Germline V lookup: CDR1 SGDLS, CDR2 YYNGEE. Full variable domain (rest looked up from reference TRBV9 and TRBJ2-1): DSGVTQTPKHLITATGQRVTLRCSPRSGDLSVYWYQQSLDQGLQFLIQYYNGEERAKGNILERFSAQQFPDLHSELNLSSLELGDSALYFCASSGGEDEQFFGPGTRLTVL.

The chain combines TRBV15 with TRBJ2-6, with D unclear. The CDR3 loop spans 18 amino acids. V lost 1 base to trimming and J lost 0 bases, with 13 bases between them. The germline V gene encodes CDR1 LNHNV and CDR2 YYDKDF (reference sequence). DNA of the CDR3: TGTGCCACCAGCAGAGGTGGTCATGGCCCCTCTGGGGCCAACGTCCTGACTTTC. As protein: CATSRGGHGPSGANVLTF.

The chain couples TRBV6-1 to TRBJ1-2; 7 bases fit TRBD1. V was clipped by 7 bases and J by 8 bases; unmatched bases: 10. Germline V gene data show CDR1 as MNHNS and CDR2 as SASEGT. The CDR3 runs 13 residues. The CDR3 sequence is CASIIDQGGGYTF. The CDR3 coding sequence is TGTGCCAGCATAATAGACCAGGGGGGCGGCTACACCTTC.

The chain employs TRBV29-1 and TRBJ2-7, with 8 nucleotides matching TRBD1. Trimming at V came to 7 bases and at J to 5 bases, leaving 7 bases not matched to a gene. Germline loops: CDR1 SQVTM, CDR2 ANQGSEA. This CDR3 region has 12 residues. CDR3 amino acids: CSADRGNDEQYF. The CDR3 DNA reads as TGCAGCGCTGACAGGGGAAACGACGAGCAGTACTTC.

The chain uses TRBV6-5 and TRBJ1-1; 7 nucleotides agree with TRBD1. The CDR3 is made up of 13 amino acids. The V gene end was trimmed by 2 bases and the J gene end by 6 bases; junction bases not matched to a gene: 3. Germline V gene lookup returns CDR1 MNHEY and CDR2 SVGAGI. CDR3 bases: TGTGCCAGCAGTTACATAGGGGGCGCTGAAGCTTTCTTT. It codes for CASSYIGGAEAFF.

The chain has TRBV25-1 and TRBJ2-1; perhaps TRBD1 as D (6 bases). V was shortened by 3 bases and J by 6 bases, with 15 bases between the two germline ends. The CDR3 has 15 residues. CDR1 is MGHDK, CDR2 SYGVNS, per germline. CDR3 in amino acids: CASSEGTRTPNEQFF. CDR3 bases: TGTGCCAGCAGTGAGGGGACACGGACCCCCAATGAGCAGTTCTTC.

The chain uses TRBV6-5 and TRBJ1-5, with D perhaps matching TRBD1 (5 bases). There are 15 residues in the CDR3. The V end lost 6 bases, the J end lost 0 bases, and 12 bases lay between the germline ends. CDR1 and CDR2 (germline): MNHEY, SVGAGI. The CDR3 spells CASRPDRYSNQPQHF. CDR3 DNA sequence: TGTGCCAGCAGACCCGACAGATATAGCAATCAGCCCCAGCATTTT.

The rearrangement uses TRBV5-4 and TRBJ1-1; 7 bases match TRBD1. There are 15 residues in the CDR3. Germline V gene sequence: CDR1 SGHNT, CDR2 YYREEE (reference sequence). Trimming took 4 bases from V and 1 from J; bases not matched to a gene: 7. The CDR3, as DNA: TGTGCCAGCAGCCCCAGGGACAGCCCGAACACTGAAGCTTTCTTT. Its translation is CASSPRDSPNTEAFF.

The rearrangement joins TRBV11-3 to TRBJ1-5; D is unclear. Looked up from germline, CDR1 is SGHNT and CDR2 is YENEEA. The CDR3 contains 16 residues. V was trimmed by 1 base and J by 3 bases, leaving 13 bases between them. The CDR3 region is CASSLALRTDNQPQHF. The CDR3 DNA sequence: TGTGCCAGCAGCTTAGCGCTAAGAACAGACAATCAGCCCCAGCATTTT.

The chain uses TRBV19 and TRBJ2-7, with D hard to call. The CDR3 consists of 14 residues. V lost 2 bases to trimming and J lost 2 bases, with 10 bases between them. The germline V gene has CDR1 LNHDA and CDR2 SQIVND (reference sequence). The DNA for the CDR3 is TGTGCCAGTAGTATACGACATGCCACCTACGAGCAGTACTTC. Protein sequence: CASSIRHATYEQYF. Complete variable domain (other parts from reference TRBV19 and TRBJ2-7): DGGITQSPKYLFRKEGQNVTLSCEQNLNHDAMYWYRQDPGQGLRLIYYSQIVNDFQKGDIAEGYSVSREKKESFPLTVTSAQKNPTAFYLCASSIRHATYEQYFGPGTRLTVT.

V is TRBV7-2 and J is TRBJ1-1; no firm D call. From germline, CDR1 is SGHTA and CDR2 FQGNSA. Trimming stripped 2 bases from V and 1 base from J, with 11 bases between. The CDR3 totals 15 residues. The CDR3 loop is CASSLSPGSNTEAFF. The DNA of the CDR3 is TGTGCCAGCAGCTTAAGCCCGGGTTCGAACACTGAAGCTTTCTTT.

The genes are TRBV9 and TRBJ2-3; no reliable D call. The V and J ends lost 3 bases and 5 bases respectively, with 4 bases between them. The CDR3 sequence is 11 residues long. Germline V CDR1 and CDR2: SGDLS, YYNGEE. The CDR3, as DNA: TGTGCCAGCAGCGACGGAGATACGCAGTATTTT. It translates to CASSDGDTQYF.

This chain connects TRBV7-9 to TRBJ1-2, with a possible D match to TRBD1 (5 bases). The CDR3 sequence is 12 residues long. Germline V lookup: CDR1 SEHNR, CDR2 FQNEAQ (reference sequence). The V end was cut by 2 bases, the J end by 6 bases, with 7 bases between. The CDR3 DNA reads as TGTGCCAGCAGCTTACAGGGTGATGGCTACACCTTC. Its protein product is CASSLQGDGYTF.

This clone has a handful of counts. This chain uses TRBV28 with TRBJ1-2; D is undetermined. The CDR3 consists of 12 residues. In germline, CDR1 is MDHEN, CDR2 SYDVKM. Trimming removed 3 bases at V and 3 bases at J, with 5 bases between. DNA for the CDR3: TGTGCCAGCAGTTTGTCGGACTATGGCTACACCTTC. Amino acids: CASSLSDYGYTF.

The chain uses TRBV5-1 and TRBJ2-2; TRBD1 is a possible D gene (6 bases). V was trimmed by 3 bases and J by 6 bases, leaving 18 bases between them. This CDR3 has 16 amino acids. The germline V gene has CDR1 SGHRS and CDR2 YFSETQ. The CDR3 sequence: CASSSYTGPRAGELFF. The CDR3 nucleotides read TGCGCCAGCAGCTCGTACACAGGGCCGAGGGCCGGGGAGCTGTTTTTT.

There are a few counts of this clone. In the same sample, other DNA sequences code for this CDR3. V is TRBV18 and J is TRBJ2-7, with D unclear. Trimming shortened V by 2 bases and J by 4 bases, and 6 bases separated the two germline ends. The CDR3 length is 12 residues. CDR1 and CDR2 (germline): KGHSH, LQKENI. The CDR3 is CASSPTLYEQYF. In nucleotides, the CDR3 is TGTGCCAGCTCACCAACACTTTACGAGCAGTACTTC.

The V gene is TRBV7-9, the J gene TRBJ2-2, with 7 bases lining up with TRBD2. Looked up from germline, CDR1 is SEHNR and CDR2 is FQNEAQ (reference sequence). This CDR3 comprises 14 residues. Trimming took 8 bases from V and 4 from J; bases not matched to a gene: 7. The CDR3 nucleotides read TGTGCCAGCTTAAGTACTAGCGCCACCGGGGAGCTGTTTTTT. The encoded protein is CASLSTSATGELFF.

This sequence joins TRBV27 and TRBJ2-7; 7 bases line up with TRBD2. This CDR3 region has 16 residues. The V segment lost 4 bases and the J segment 1 base; nucleotides outside the gene matches: 10. Germline CDR1 reads MNHEY; CDR2 reads SMNVEV (reference sequence). The CDR3 reads CASSSPSGGSSYEQYF. CDR3 bases: TGTGCCAGCAGTTCCCCTTCGGGCGGGAGTTCCTACGAGCAGTACTTC.

V gene TRBV5-1 combines with J gene TRBJ2-5; 13 bases match TRBD2. V shed 5 bases, J shed 13 bases, and the junction held 14 bases outside the gene matches. CDR3 length equals 15 residues. CDR1 is SGHRS and CDR2 is YFSETQ in the germline V gene. This CDR3 reads CASRPGLAGTYERYF. The CDR3 nucleotides read TGCGCCAGCAGACCGGGACTAGCGGGGACCTACGAGCGGTACTTC.

This chain uses TRBV4-2 with TRBJ1-1; D is unclear. From germline, CDR1 is LGHNA and CDR2 YNFKEQ. This CDR3 has 11 amino acids. The V and J ends lost 1 base and 7 bases respectively, with 4 bases between them. The CDR3 DNA sequence: TGTGCCAGCAGCCAAGGGTTTGAAGCTTTCTTT. The encoded protein is CASSQGFEAFF.

This chain uses TRBV2 with TRBJ1-5, with 10 bases matching TRBD1. CDR3 length equals 16 residues. CDR1 SNHLY and CDR2 FYNNEI come from the germline V gene. The J segment lost 0 bases and the V segment lost 4 bases, leaving 3 bases of the junction unmatched. The CDR3 bases are TGTGCCAGCAGTGGGACAGGGGGTTATAGCAATCAGCCCCAGCATTTT. It yields the protein CASSGTGGYSNQPQHF.

The chain uses TRBV7-3 and TRBJ2-3; D is unresolved. CDR1 is SGHTA, CDR2 FQGTGA, per germline. There are 13 residues in the CDR3. V lost 2 bases to trimming and J lost 4 bases, with 7 bases between them. CDR3 protein: CASSLAVSDTQYF. The CDR3 DNA sequence: TGTGCCAGCAGCTTAGCCGTCTCAGATACGCAGTATTTT.

This rearrangement joins TRBV9 to TRBJ2-7; D ambiguous. Looked up from germline, CDR1 is SGDLS and CDR2 is YYNGEE. The CDR3 is 13 amino acids. The V end lost 3 bases, the J end lost 0 bases, and 7 bases lay between the germline ends. The CDR3 coding sequence is TGTGCCAGCAGCGCCCCGAGCTCCTACGAGCAGTACTTC. Translated: CASSAPSSYEQYF.

The V and J genes are TRBV19 and TRBJ2-1; 7 positions agree with TRBD2. The germline gives CDR1 LNHDA, CDR2 SQIVND (reference sequence). The CDR3 is 15 amino acids. J was trimmed by 2 bases and V by 9 bases; bases with no gene match: 10. Here the CDR3 reads CASNLADSPYNEQFF. CDR3 DNA sequence: TGTGCCAGCAACCTAGCGGACTCACCCTACAATGAGCAGTTCTTC.

V and J are TRBV6-6 and TRBJ1-5; D gene uncertain. This CDR3 has 15 residues. Trimming pared 0 bases from V and 2 bases from J, leaving 8 bases between. Germline V gene sequence: CDR1 MNHNY, CDR2 SVGAGI (reference sequence). For the CDR3, the DNA is TGTGCCAGCAGTTACTCATTAGGCGGCAATCAGCCCCAGCATTTT. It translates to CASSYSLGGNQPQHF.

Only a few counts were recorded for this clone. This chain uses TRBV11-2 with TRBJ2-7; D unclear. The germline V and J ends were trimmed by 2 bases and 0 bases, with 8 bases remaining between them. The CDR3 spans 14 residues. The V gene's germline CDR1 is SGHAT and CDR2 FQNNGV. CDR3 region: CASSLLGSSYEQYF. Here the CDR3 DNA reads TGTGCCAGCAGCTTATTGGGCAGCTCCTACGAGCAGTACTTC. Full variable domain (rest looked up from reference TRBV11-2 and TRBJ2-7): EAGVAQSPRYKIIEKRQSVAFWCNPISGHATLYWYQQILGQGPKLLIQFQNNGVVDDSQLPKDRFSAERLKGVDSTLKIQPAKLEDSAVYLCASSLLGSSYEQYFGPGTRLTVT.

V and J are TRBV10-1 and TRBJ2-1; the D is unclear. The CDR3 length is 13 residues. The V gene lost 0 bases and the J gene lost 8 bases, with 8 bases spanning the gap. Per the germline V gene, CDR1 is WNHNN and CDR2 is SYGVQD (reference sequence). CDR3 bases: TGCGCCAGCAGTGAGTCCCCATTCGATGAGCAGTTCTTC. Translating gives CASSESPFDEQFF.